At least ten counts were recorded for the clone carrying this TCR beta chain. The antigen remains undetermined. The CDR3 runs to 10 residues. Trimming stripped 2 bases from V and 6 bases from J, with 2 bases between. Looked up from germline, CDR1 is MNHEY and CDR2 is SVGAGI. As for time point: newly diagnosed GD, antithyroid drugs for less than 3 months. From RNA extracted from PBMCs, the TCR library was made. Graves' disease diagnosis was established per American Thyroid Association guidelines. The sample is drawn from a study of regulatory T cells in long-lasting Graves disease. For the study at large: Patients with new Graves' disease had used antithyroid drugs below 3 months.

iRepertoire HTBI primers and Arm-PCR of CDR3 regions built TCR beta libraries. TCRdb itself ran the multiplex PCR reads through MiXCR, one entry per CDR3 protein. The sample carries hundreds of thousands of distinct CDR3 sequences, roughly a sixth recorded once. Study findings and constraints: A greater number of public clonotypes (around 2,700) was shared by persistent patients than by new patients (about 890). Persistent Graves' patients had lower TCR diversity than newly diagnosed ones.

The TCR sequence derives from a female donor with Graves disease. The sequenced sample was peripheral blood mononuclear cells (PBMCs), obtained at new diagnosis, from a patient treated with antithyroid drugs. The V gene is TRBV6-5, the J gene TRBJ2-7; D unclear. CDR3 sequence (DNA): TGTGCCAGCAGTTACCCCGAGCAGTACTTC. Its protein product is CASSYPEQYF.